This is a list of T cell receptor beta chains from one sample in a study of blood T cell repertoires in COVID-19. The method was immunoSEQ multiplex PCR; TCRdb's version includes in-frame clones alone and lacks a portion of them. Of under 85,000 clones listed, roughly 89% are singletons. Sequencing was done on a sample of peripheral blood. These receptors came from a man aged 45-60 years with acute or convalescent COVID-19. CDR3s include the opening cysteine and the closing phenylalanine or tryptophan. D genes are given only for firm matches. Some rows have no size entry. The others give once, few or many, or a class for an expanded clone.

- | - | TRBJ2-1 | TRBV6-5 | CASRGGSRDEQFF | TGTGCCAGCAGGGGGGGTAGCCGGGATGAGCAGTTCTTC
- | TRBD1 | TRBJ1-2 | TRBV28 | CASSSPRDRGNYGYTF | TGTGCCAGCAGTTCACCCAGGGACAGGGGGAACTATGGCTACACCTTC
- | TRBD1 | TRBJ2-3 | TRBV18 | CASSPDRATYTDTQYF | TGTGCCAGCTCACCGGACAGGGCGACCTACACAGATACGCAGTATTTT
once | TRBD2 | TRBJ2-1 | TRBV9 | CASSQLSGGNNEQFF | TGTGCCAGCAGCCAGCTTAGCGGGGGGAACAATGAGCAGTTCTTC
once | - | TRBJ2-1 | TRBV4-1 | CASSQDSGTSVYNEQFF | TGCGCCAGCAGCCAGGACTCCGGGACTTCGGTCTACAATGAGCAGTTCTTC
- | TRBD2 | TRBJ2-3 | TRBV7-9 | CASSRLAGLTDTQYF | TGTGCCAGCAGCCGTCTAGCGGGACTCACAGATACGCAGTATTTT
few | - | TRBJ1-1 | TRBV10-2 | CASSVGGVNTEAFF | TGCGCCAGCAGTGTCGGGGGAGTGAACACTGAAGCTTTCTTT
few | - | TRBJ2-1 | TRBV3-1/TRBV3-2 | CASSEGGTGWDEQFF | TGTGCCAGCAGCGAAGGGGGGACTGGGTGGGATGAGCAGTTCTTC
- | TRBD1 | TRBJ1-1 | TRBV5-5 | CASSTGQVNTEAFF | TGTGCCAGCAGCACAGGACAGGTGAACACTGAAGCTTTCTTT
- | TRBD1 | TRBJ1-4 | TRBV10-2 | CASRETGPGEKLFF | TGCGCCAGCAGGGAGACAGGGCCGGGAGAAAAACTGTTTTTT
- | TRBD2 | TRBJ2-3 | TRBV3-1/TRBV3-2 | CASRQLAGGLGDTQYF | TGTGCCAGCAGACAACTAGCGGGGGGGCTCGGAGATACGCAGTATTTT
- | - | TRBJ2-7 | TRBV5-6 | CASSADGTYEQYF | TGTGCCAGCAGCGCTGACGGGACCTACGAGCAGTACTTC
- | - | TRBJ1-1 | TRBV15 | CATSESPIVVNTEAFF | TGTGCCACCAGCGAGTCTCCGATCGTGGTTAACACTGAAGCTTTCTTT
- | TRBD1 | TRBJ1-2 | TRBV3-1/TRBV3-2 | CASSQGTVFNYGYTF | TGTGCCAGCAGCCAGGGGACAGTGTTTAACTATGGCTACACCTTC
- | - | TRBJ1-5 | TRBV19 | CATKYQRDNQPQHF | TGTGCCACGAAGTACCAACGGGACAATCAGCCCCAGCATTTT
- | TRBD2 | TRBJ2-7 | TRBV28 | CASSLASSGGLEQYF | TGTGCCAGCAGTTTAGCGTCTAGCGGGGGCCTGGAGCAGTACTTC
few | - | TRBJ1-3 | TRBV6-5 | CASMVSGHSGNTIYF | TGTGCCAGCATGGTGTCAGGGCACTCTGGAAACACCATATATTTT
- | - | TRBJ1-1 | TRBV27 | CASSLEQGLNTEAFF | TGTGCCAGCAGTTTGGAACAGGGTTTGAACACTGAAGCTTTCTTT
few | TRBD2 | TRBJ2-7 | TRBV3-1/TRBV3-2 | CASSQAVGGGEQYF | TGTGCCAGCAGCCAAGCGGTCGGCGGGGGAGAGCAGTACTTC
- | - | TRBJ2-7 | TRBV7-2 | CASSWGPGGQQYF | TGTGCCAGCAGCTGGGGGCCTGGGGGCCAGCAGTACTTC
- | TRBD1 | TRBJ1-1 | TRBV30 | CAWSVRQGPLNTEAFF | TGTGCCTGGAGTGTAAGACAGGGCCCATTGAACACTGAAGCTTTCTTT
- | TRBD1 | TRBJ1-5 | TRBV10-2 | CASWDSYSNQPQHF | TGCGCCAGCTGGGACAGTTATAGCAATCAGCCCCAGCATTTT
once | - | TRBJ2-3 | TRBV7-9 | CASSLEQVTDTQYF | TGTGCCAGCAGCTTGGAACAGGTTACAGATACGCAGTATTTT
- | TRBD1 | TRBJ2-3 | TRBV9 | CASSAPVGTVTDTQYF | TGTGCCAGCAGCGCCCCCGTTGGGACAGTCACAGATACGCAGTATTTT
- | - | TRBJ1-4 | TRBV30 | CAWSRGDWEKLFF | TGTGCCTGGAGTCGGGGGGACTGGGAAAAACTGTTTTTT
- | TRBD1 | TRBJ1-6 | TRBV6-1 | CASSAFLTGQNSPLHF | TGTGCCAGCAGTGCTTTTCTGACGGGACAGAATTCACCCCTCCACTTT
- | TRBD1 | TRBJ2-3 | TRBV11-3 | CASSLAIDRVSDTQYF | TGTGCCAGCAGCCTAGCAATAGACAGGGTCTCAGATACGCAGTATTTT
- | TRBD1 | TRBJ1-1 | TRBV11-2 | CASIVTGGYTEAFF | TGTGCCAGCATCGTAACAGGGGGCTACACTGAAGCTTTCTTT
few | TRBD1 | TRBJ1-5 | TRBV3-1/TRBV3-2 | CASSQEGGRGNQPQHF | TGTGCCAGCAGCCAAGAAGGGGGCCGGGGCAATCAGCCCCAGCATTTT
- | - | TRBJ1-2 | TRBV5-4 | CASSLVKAPYGYTF | TGTGCCAGCAGCTTGGTGAAAGCACCCTATGGCTACACCTTC
- | - | TRBJ1-2 | TRBV28 | CASHSTGQANYGYTF | TGTGCCAGCCATAGCACAGGGCAAGCTAACTATGGCTACACCTTC
- | - | TRBJ1-6 | TRBV21-1 | CASSTGTGVTPLHF | TGTGCCAGCAGCACCGGGACAGGGGTAACACCCCTCCACTTT
- | - | TRBJ2-7 | TRBV5-6 | CASSQRGREQYF | TGTGCCAGCAGTCAACGGGGTAGAGAGCAGTACTTC
- | - | TRBJ2-3 | TRBV19 | CASSIMAGDTQYF | TGTGCCAGTAGTATTATGGCTGGAGATACGCAGTATTTT
- | TRBD2 | TRBJ2-5 | TRBV7-2 | CASSVTGTSKETQYF | TGTGCCAGCAGCGTCACCGGGACTAGCAAAGAGACCCAGTACTTC
- | - | TRBJ2-7 | TRBV6-6 | CASSYSKTAYEQYF | TGTGCCAGCAGTTACTCGAAGACAGCCTACGAGCAGTACTTC
- | - | TRBJ1-2 | TRBV7-9 | CASSLNHKEGGYTF | TGTGCCAGCAGCTTAAACCATAAAGAGGGAGGCTACACCTTC
- | TRBD1 | TRBJ2-7 | TRBV2 | CASSDPHDRAGPYEQYF | TGTGCCAGCAGTGACCCCCACGACAGGGCTGGTCCCTACGAGCAGTACTTC
- | TRBD2 | TRBJ2-1 | TRBV2 | CASSGLAGGEQFF | TGTGCCAGCAGTGGATTAGCGGGCGGTGAGCAGTTCTTC
- | - | TRBJ2-5 | TRBV21-1 | CASNPEEWEGWGETQYF | TGTGCCAGCAACCCGGAGGAGTGGGAGGGCTGGGGGGAGACCCAGTACTTC
- | - | TRBJ1-1 | TRBV7-2 | CASSSYSGDRAEAFF | TGTGCCAGCAGCTCTTATTCAGGGGATAGGGCTGAAGCTTTCTTT
- | TRBD2 | TRBJ2-7 | TRBV4-3 | CASSQELAGGEQYF | TGCGCCAGCAGCCAAGAACTAGCGGGAGGCGAGCAGTACTTC
- | - | TRBJ2-7 | TRBV11-3 | CASSAGTNYEQYF | TGTGCCAGCAGCGCCGGGACAAACTACGAGCAGTACTTC
- | TRBD2 | TRBJ2-7 | TRBV27 | CASSLRAGGYEQYF | TGTGCCAGCAGTTTGAGGGCGGGAGGCTACGAGCAGTACTTC
few | TRBD1 | TRBJ1-5 | TRBV5-1 | CASSATGGDQPQHF | TGCGCCAGCAGTGCGACAGGGGGAGATCAGCCCCAGCATTTT
- | - | TRBJ1-5 | TRBV9 | CASSMSGSVNQPQHF | TGTGCCAGCAGCATGTCCGGGTCGGTCAATCAGCCCCAGCATTTT